This T cell receptor beta chain is drawn from a study of T cell repertoires in cytomegalovirus infection. CDR3 length: 16 residues. V lost 5 bases and J lost 2, with 13 bases in between. A single record per CDR3 protein comes from TCRdb applying MiXCR to the reads. The table includes roughly 640,000 distinct CDR3 sequences, approximately 24% detected once. This clonotype showed up many times. The sequencing input was CD8+ T cells from PBMCs. This receptor was identified in a human donor in good health (CMV status not recorded). Some clones in this sample may be carry-over from other donors' samples. This chain links TRBV12-3 or TRBV12-4 with TRBJ2-6; no reliable D call. CDR3 sequence (DNA): TGTGCCAGCAGTGCATACGATATCCCTGGGGCCAACGTCCTGACTTTC. Amino acids: CASSAYDIPGANVLTF.